This TCR beta chain was observed in a study of T cells after yellow fever vaccination. From the 5' RACE reads, TCRdb called clonotypes with MiXCR, one entry per CDR3 protein. The sample lists around 140,000 distinct CDR3 sequences; 7.7% were seen once. Note on this clonotype: This may stem from a read error, because a much larger clone lies one nucleotide away.

The CDR3 is 15 residues long. CDR1 is SGHTA, CDR2 FQGNSA, per germline. This material consisted of CD4+ T cells sorted from PBMCs, taken 5 days after the yellow fever booster vaccination. This clonotype was obtained from a man aged 30 to 39 who received the YFV17D yellow fever vaccine. The V and J genes are TRBV7-2 and TRBJ2-2; D may match TRBD1 or TRBD2 (5 bases each). In DNA, the CDR3 is TGTGCCAGCAGCCACGGCCTTCAGGACACCGGGGAGCTGCTTTTT. This encodes CASSHGLQDTGELLF.